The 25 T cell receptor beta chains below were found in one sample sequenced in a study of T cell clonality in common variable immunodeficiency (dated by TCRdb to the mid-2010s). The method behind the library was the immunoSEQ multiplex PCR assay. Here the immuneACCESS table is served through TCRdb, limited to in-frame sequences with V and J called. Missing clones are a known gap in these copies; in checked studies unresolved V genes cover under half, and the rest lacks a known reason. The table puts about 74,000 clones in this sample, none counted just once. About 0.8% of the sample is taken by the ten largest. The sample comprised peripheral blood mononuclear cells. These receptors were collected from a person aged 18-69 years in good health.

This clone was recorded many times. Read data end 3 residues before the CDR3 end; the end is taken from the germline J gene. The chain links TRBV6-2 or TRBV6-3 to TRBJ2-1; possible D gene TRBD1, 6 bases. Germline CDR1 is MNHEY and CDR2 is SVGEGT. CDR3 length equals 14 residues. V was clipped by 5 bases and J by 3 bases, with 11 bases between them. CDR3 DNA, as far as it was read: TGTGCCAGCAGTCGGACAGTAGGCTACAATGAG. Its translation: CASSRTVGYNE. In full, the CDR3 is CASSRTVGYNEQFF.

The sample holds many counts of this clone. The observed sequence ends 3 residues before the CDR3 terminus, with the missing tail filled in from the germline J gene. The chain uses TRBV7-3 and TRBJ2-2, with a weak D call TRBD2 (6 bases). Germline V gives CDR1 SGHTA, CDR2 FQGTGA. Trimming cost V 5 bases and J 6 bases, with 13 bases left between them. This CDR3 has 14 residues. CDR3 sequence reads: CASSPQQRAGELFF. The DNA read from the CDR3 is TGTGCCAGCAGCCCACAACAGCGGGCCGGGGAG.

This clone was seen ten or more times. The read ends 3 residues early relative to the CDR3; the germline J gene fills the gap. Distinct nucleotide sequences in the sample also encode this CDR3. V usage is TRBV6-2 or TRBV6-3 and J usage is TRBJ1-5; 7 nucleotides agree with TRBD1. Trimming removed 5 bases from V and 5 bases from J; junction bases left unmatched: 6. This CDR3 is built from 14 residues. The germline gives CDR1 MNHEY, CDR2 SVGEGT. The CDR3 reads CASSPGTDYQPQHF. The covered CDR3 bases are TGTGCCAGCAGTCCCGGGACAGATTATCAGCCC.

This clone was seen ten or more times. CDR3 in amino acids: CASSLYSRGSGYNEQFF. The covered CDR3 bases are TGTGCCAGCAGCTTATACTCTCGGGGTTCGGGTTACAATGAG. V gene TRBV7-3 combines with J gene TRBJ2-1; D possibly corresponds to TRBD2 (5 bases). With the read ending 3 residues before the CDR3 end, the germline J gene is used to fill in that end. CDR3 size: 17 residues. Trimming shortened V by 2 bases and J by 4 bases, and 18 bases separated the two germline ends. The V gene's germline CDR1 is SGHTA and CDR2 FQGTGA. The full variable domain, its missing parts supplied by reference TRBV7-3 and TRBJ2-1, is GAGVSQTPSNKVTEKGKYVELRCDPISGHTALYWYRQSLGQGPEFLIYFQGTGAADDSGLPNDRFFAVRPEGSVSTLKIQRTERGDSAVYLCASSLYSRGSGYNEQFFGPGTRLTVL.

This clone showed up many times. The CDR3: CASSGTGGLRSGANVLTF. The part of the CDR3 DNA that was read is TGTGCCAGTAGTGGGACGGGGGGCCTCCGCTCTGGGGCCAACGTC. The genes are TRBV19 and TRBJ2-6; tentative D call: TRBD2 (7 bases). The missing CDR3 end, 3 residues past where the read stops, is filled in from the germline J gene. The V end lost 5 bases, the J end lost 0 bases, and 17 bases lay between the germline ends. This CDR3 region has 18 residues. The V gene's germline CDR1 is LNHDA and CDR2 SQIVND (reference sequence).

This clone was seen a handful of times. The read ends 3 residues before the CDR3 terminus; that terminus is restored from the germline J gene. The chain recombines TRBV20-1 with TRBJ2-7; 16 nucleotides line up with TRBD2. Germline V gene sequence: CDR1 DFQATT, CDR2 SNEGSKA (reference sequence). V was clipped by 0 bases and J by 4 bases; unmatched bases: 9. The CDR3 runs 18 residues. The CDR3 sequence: CSARDSGTSGRGSYEQYF. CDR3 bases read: TGCAGTGCTAGAGACTCCGGGACTAGCGGGAGGGGGAGTTACGAG.

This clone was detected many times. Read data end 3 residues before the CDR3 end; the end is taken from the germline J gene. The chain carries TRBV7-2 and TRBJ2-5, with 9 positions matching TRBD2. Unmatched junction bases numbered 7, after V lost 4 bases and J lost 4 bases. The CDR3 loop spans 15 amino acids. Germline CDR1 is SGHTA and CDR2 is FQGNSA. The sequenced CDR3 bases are TGTGCCAGCAGCTCCCGTAGCGGGAGTGGAGAGACC. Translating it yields CASSSRSGSGET. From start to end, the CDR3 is CASSSRSGSGETQYF.

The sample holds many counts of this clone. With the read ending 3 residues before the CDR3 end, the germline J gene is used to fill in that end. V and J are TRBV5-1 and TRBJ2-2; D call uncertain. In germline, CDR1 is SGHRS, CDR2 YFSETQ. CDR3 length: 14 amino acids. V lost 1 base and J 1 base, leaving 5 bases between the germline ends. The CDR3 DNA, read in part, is TGCGCCAGCAGCTTGAATCTGAACACCGGGGAG. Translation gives CASSLNLNTGE. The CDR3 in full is CASSLNLNTGELFF.

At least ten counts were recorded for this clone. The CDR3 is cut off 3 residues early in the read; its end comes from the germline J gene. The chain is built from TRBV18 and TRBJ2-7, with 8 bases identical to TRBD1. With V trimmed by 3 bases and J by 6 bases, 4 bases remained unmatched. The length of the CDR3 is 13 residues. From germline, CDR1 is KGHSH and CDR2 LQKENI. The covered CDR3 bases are TGTGCCAGCTCACCCAGACAGGGGTTCGAG. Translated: CASSPRQGFE. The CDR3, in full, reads CASSPRQGFEQYF.

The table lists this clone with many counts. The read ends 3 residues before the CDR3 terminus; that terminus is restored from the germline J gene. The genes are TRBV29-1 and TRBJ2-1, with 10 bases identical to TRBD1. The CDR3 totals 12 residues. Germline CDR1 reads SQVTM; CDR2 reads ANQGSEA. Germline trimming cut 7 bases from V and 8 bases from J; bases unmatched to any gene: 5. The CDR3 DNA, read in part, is TGCAGCGGACAGGGGGCTAGTTATGAG. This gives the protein CSGQGASYE. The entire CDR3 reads CSGQGASYEQFF.

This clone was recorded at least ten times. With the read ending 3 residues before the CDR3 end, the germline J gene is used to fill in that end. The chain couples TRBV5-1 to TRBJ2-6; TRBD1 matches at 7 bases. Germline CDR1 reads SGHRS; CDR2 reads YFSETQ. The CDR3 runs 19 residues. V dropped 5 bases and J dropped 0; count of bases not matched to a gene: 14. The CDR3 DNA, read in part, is TGCGCCAGCAGGCTAGTCCAGGGGGTGGCCGCCTCTGGGGCCAACGTC. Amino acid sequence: CASRLVQGVAASGANV. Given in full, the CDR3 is CASRLVQGVAASGANVLTF.

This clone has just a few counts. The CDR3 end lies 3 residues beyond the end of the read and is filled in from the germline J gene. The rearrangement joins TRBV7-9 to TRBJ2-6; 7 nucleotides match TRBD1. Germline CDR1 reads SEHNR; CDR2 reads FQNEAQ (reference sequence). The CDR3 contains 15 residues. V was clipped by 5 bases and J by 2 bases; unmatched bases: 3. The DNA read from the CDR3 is TGTGCCAGCAGCAGTACAGGGGCTGGGGCCAACGTC. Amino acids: CASSSTGAGANV. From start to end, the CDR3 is CASSSTGAGANVLTF.

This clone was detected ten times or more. The sequenced part of the CDR3 DNA is TGTGCCAGTAGTACATCCCCGGGACAGCAAGAAAAA. Translated: CASSTSPGQQEK. The full CDR3 protein is CASSTSPGQQEKLFF. The chain joins TRBV19 to TRBJ1-4, with TRBD1 identical over 7 bases. The missing CDR3 end, 3 residues past where the read stops, is filled in from the germline J gene. V dropped 4 bases and J dropped 8; count of bases not matched to a gene: 10. Per the germline V gene, CDR1 is LNHDA and CDR2 is SQIVND (reference sequence). This CDR3 has 15 amino acids. The full variable domain, completed using reference TRBV19 and TRBJ1-4, is DGGITQSPKYLFRKEGQNVTLSCEQNLNHDAMYWYRQDPGQGLRLIYYSQIVNDFQKGDIAEGYSVSREKKESFPLTVTSAQKNPTAFYLCASSTSPGQQEKLFFGSGTQLSVL.

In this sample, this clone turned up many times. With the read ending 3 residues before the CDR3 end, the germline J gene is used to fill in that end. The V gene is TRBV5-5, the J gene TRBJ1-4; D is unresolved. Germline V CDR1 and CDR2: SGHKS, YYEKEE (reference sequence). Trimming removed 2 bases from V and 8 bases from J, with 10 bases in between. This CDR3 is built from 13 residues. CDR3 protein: CASSLPRQEKLFF. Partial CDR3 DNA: TGTGCCAGCAGCTTACCCCGTCAGGAAAAA.

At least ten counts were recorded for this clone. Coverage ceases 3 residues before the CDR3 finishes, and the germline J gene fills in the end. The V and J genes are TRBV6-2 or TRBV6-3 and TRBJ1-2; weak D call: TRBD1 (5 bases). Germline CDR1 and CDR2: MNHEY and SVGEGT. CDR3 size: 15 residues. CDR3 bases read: TGTGCCAGCAGCGAAGGTGGTGCAGGGCAGAATAGC. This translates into CASSEGGAGQNS. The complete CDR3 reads CASSEGGAGQNSYTF.

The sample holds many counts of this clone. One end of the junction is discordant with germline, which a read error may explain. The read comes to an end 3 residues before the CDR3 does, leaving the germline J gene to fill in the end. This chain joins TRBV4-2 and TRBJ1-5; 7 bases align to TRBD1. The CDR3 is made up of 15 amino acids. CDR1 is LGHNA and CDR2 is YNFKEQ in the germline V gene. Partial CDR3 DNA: TGCGCCAGCAGCCAAACGATACAGGGGAATCAGCCC. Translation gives CASSQTIQGNQP. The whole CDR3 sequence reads CASSQTIQGNQPQHF.

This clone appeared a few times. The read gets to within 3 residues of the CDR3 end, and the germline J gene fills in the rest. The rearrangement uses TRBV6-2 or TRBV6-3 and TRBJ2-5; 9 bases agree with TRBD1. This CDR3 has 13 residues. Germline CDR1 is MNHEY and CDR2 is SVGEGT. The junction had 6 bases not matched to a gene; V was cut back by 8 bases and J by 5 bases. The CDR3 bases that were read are TGTGCCAGCGGGACAGGGCTGCCGGAGACC. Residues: CASGTGLPET. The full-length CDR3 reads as CASGTGLPETQYF.

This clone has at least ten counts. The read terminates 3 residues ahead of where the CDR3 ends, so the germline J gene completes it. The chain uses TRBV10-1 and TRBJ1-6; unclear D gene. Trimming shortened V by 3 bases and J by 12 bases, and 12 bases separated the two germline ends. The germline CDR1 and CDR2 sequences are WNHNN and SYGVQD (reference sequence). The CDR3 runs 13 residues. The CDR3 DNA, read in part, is TGCGCCAGCAGTGAATCCGGGCGGGGACCC. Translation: CASSESGRGP. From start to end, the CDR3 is CASSESGRGPLHF.

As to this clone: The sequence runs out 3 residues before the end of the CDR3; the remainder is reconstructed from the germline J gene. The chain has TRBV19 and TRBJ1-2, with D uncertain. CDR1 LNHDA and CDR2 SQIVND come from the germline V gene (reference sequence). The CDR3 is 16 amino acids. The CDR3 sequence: CASSIFSGSLNNDYTF. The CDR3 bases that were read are TGTGCCAGTAGTATCTTTAGCGGGAGTTTGAACAATGAC.

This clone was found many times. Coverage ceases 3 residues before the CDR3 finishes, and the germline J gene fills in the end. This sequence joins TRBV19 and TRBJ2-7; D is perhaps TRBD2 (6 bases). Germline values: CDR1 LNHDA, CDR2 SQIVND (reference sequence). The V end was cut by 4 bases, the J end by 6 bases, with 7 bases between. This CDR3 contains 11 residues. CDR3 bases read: TGTGCCAGTAGTAGGGGGGTCGAG. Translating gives CASSRGVE. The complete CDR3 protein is CASSRGVEQYF.

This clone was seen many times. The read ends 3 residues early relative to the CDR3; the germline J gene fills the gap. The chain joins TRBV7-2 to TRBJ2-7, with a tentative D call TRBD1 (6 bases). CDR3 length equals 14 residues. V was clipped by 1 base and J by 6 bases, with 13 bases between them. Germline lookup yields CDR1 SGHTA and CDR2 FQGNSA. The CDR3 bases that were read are TGTGCCAGCAGCTTAGTGGCAGGGGAGAGCGAG. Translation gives CASSLVAGESE. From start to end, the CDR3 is CASSLVAGESEQYF.

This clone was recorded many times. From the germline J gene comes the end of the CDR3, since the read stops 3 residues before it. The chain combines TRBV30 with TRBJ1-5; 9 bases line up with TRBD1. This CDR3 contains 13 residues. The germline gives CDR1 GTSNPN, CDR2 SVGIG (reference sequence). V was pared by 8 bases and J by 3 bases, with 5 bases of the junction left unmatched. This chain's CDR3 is CAARTGDNQPQHF. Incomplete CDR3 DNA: TGTGCCGCGAGGACAGGGGACAATCAGCCC.

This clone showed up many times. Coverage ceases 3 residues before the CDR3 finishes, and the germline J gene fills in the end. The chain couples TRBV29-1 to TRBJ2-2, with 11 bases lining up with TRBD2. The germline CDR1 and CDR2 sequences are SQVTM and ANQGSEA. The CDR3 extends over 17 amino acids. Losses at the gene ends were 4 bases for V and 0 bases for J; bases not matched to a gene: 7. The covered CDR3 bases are TGCAGCGTTGCTCCTAGCGGGAGGTCCACGAACACCGGGGAG. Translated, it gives CSVAPSGRSTNTGE. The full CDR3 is CSVAPSGRSTNTGELFF.

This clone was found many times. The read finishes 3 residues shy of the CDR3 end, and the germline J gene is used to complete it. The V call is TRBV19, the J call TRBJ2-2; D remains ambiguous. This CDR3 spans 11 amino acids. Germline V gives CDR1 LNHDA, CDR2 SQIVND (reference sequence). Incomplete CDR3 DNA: TGTGCCAGTAGCCCAGATTCGTTG. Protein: CASSPDSL. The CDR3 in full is CASSPDSLLFF.

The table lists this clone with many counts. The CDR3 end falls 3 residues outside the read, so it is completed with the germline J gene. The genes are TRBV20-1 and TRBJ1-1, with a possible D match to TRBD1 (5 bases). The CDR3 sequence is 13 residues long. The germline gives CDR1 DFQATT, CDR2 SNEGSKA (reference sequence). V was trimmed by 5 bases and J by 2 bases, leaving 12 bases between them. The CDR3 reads CSARRGPNTEAFF. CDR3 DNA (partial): TGCAGTGCTCGTAGGGGCCCCAACACTGAA.